Reported below is one T cell receptor (beta chain). Donors were grouped by their self-reported clinical history. How the authors handled the data: By means of reference gene primer amplification, nucleated cell counts were estimated. Here immunoSEQ multiplex PCR was the method, and the copy in TCRdb shows in-frame clones only, minus some. That table furnishes V, J and clone size, whereas the DNA furnished D and trimming. The sample includes a few hundred thousand clones, 80% to 90% of them seen just once. The CDR3 totals 12 residues. The V gene's germline CDR1 is SGHVS and CDR2 FQNEAQ. V was clipped by 5 bases and J by 4 bases, with 8 bases between them. This sample stems from a study of blood T cell repertoires in COVID-19.

This sequence joins TRBV7-8 and TRBJ1-2, with D uncertain. This clonotype was sampled from a woman in her thirties or forties who had been exposed to COVID-19. Sample: PBMCs or T cells enriched from blood (not recorded which). In DNA form, the CDR3 reads TGTGCCAGCAGCCGAGGCAGCTATGGCTACACCTTC. Encoded protein: CASSRGSYGYTF.